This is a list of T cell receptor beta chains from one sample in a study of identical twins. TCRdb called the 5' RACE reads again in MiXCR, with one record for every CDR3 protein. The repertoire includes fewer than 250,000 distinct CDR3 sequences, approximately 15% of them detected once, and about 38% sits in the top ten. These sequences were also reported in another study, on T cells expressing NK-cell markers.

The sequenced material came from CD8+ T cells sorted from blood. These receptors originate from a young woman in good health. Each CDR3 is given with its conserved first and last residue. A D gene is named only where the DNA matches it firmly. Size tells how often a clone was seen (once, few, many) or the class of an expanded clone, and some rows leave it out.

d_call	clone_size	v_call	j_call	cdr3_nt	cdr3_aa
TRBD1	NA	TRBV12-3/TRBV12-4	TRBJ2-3	TGTGCCAGCAGACCGGGACAGGGAAGAGAAGATACGCAGTATTTT	CASRPGQGREDTQYF
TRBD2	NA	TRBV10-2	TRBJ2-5	TGCGCCAGCAGTCCTATGGAGCGGGGGAATCAAGAGACCCAGTACTTC	CASSPMERGNQETQYF
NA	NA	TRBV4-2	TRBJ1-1	TGTGCCAGCAGCCAAGGGCCGGGGGGATTCGAAGCTTTCTTT	CASSQGPGGFEAFF
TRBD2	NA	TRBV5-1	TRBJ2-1	TGCGCCAGCAGCACCGGACTAGCGGGAGTGGGCGCAAATGAGCAGTTCTTC	CASSTGLAGVGANEQFF
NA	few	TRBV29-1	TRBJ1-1	TGCAGCGCCCACAGGGAGAACACTGAAGCTTTCTTT	CSAHRENTEAFF
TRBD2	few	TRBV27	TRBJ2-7	TGTGCCAGCAGTCCAGGGGCTAGCGGGACGTACGAGCAGTACTTC	CASSPGASGTYEQYF
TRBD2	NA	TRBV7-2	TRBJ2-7	TGTGCCAGCAGCCCCGGGACTAGCGGAATCTCCTCCTACGAGCAGTACTTC	CASSPGTSGISSYEQYF
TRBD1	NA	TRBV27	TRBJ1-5	TGTGCCAGCAGCTTGGGGACAGGCAATCAGCCCCAGCATTTT	CASSLGTGNQPQHF
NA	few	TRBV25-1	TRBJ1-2	TGTGCCAGCACCGAAGGGGGGTCTAACTATGGCTACACCTTC	CASTEGGSNYGYTF
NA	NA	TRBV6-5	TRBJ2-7	TGTGCCAGCAGTAGAGAAGGCTACGAGCAGTACTTC	CASSREGYEQYF
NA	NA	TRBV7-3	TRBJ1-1	TGTGCCAGCAGCTTAATGGATGGTTTTGAAGCTTTCTTT	CASSLMDGFEAFF
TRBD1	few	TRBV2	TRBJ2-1	TGTGCCAGCAGTGAAGCTGCCGGGACAGTGCTAACTGAGAATGAGCAGTTCTTC	CASSEAAGTVLTENEQFF
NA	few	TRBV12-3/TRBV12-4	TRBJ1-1	TGTGCCAGCGGGCTTGGGGCCGGCCAAGCTTTCTTT	CASGLGAGQAFF
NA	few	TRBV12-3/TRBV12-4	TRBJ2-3	TGTGCCAGCAGTCCGTTCACAGATACGCAGTATTTT	CASSPFTDTQYF
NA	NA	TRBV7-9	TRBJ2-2	TGTGCCAGCAGCGTAGAGACCGAGGGGTCCGTCACCGGGGAGCTGTTTTTT	CASSVETEGSVTGELFF
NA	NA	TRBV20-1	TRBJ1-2	TGCAGTGCTAGATTTTCTCCCAGGGACGACTATGGCTACACCTTC	CSARFSPRDDYGYTF
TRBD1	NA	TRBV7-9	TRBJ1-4	TGTGCCAGCAGCACTCCAGGGGGGGCTGAATGGGAAAAACTGTTTTTT	CASSTPGGAEWEKLFF
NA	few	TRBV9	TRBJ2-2	TGTGCCAGCAGCGTAGAGGACGGGGAGCTGTTTTTT	CASSVEDGELFF
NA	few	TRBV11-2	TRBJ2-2	TGTGCCAGCAGCAACGGGGGGGAGCTGTTTTTT	CASSNGGELFF
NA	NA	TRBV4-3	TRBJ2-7	TGCGCCAGCAGCCAAGATAAACGCTACGAGCAGTACTTC	CASSQDKRYEQYF
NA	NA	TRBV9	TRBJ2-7	TGTGCCAGCAGCTCGACAGGCCGTACCTACGAGCAGTACTTC	CASSSTGRTYEQYF
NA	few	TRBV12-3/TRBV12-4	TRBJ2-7	TGTGCCAGCAGTTTCGGGCAAGGAGCTTCCTACGAGCAGTACTTC	CASSFGQGASYEQYF
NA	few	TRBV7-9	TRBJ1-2	TGTGCCAGCAGCCCTCCCGGCGCTAGGGGTGACTATGGCTACACCTTC	CASSPPGARGDYGYTF
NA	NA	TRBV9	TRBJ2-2	TGTGCCAGCAGCGGGGGATGGGTGCAAAACACCGGGGAGCTGTTTTTT	CASSGGWVQNTGELFF
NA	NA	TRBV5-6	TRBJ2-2	TGTGCCAGCAGCTTGGTACTTAACACCGGGGAGCTGTTTTTT	CASSLVLNTGELFF
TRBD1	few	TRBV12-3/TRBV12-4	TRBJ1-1	TGTGCCAGCACCAACGTTGGGACAGGGGGAGTAGAAGCTTTCTTT	CASTNVGTGGVEAFF
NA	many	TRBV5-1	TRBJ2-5	TGCGCCAGCAGCTTGTCTCGGAAACAAGAGACCCAGTACTTC	CASSLSRKQETQYF
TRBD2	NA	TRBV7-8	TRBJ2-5	TGTGCCAGCAGCCCGGGACTAGTGCTCCAAGAGACCCAGTACTTC	CASSPGLVLQETQYF
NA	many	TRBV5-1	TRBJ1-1	TGCGCCAGCAGCCCAGGGAGGGGAGGGAACACTGAAGCTTTCTTT	CASSPGRGGNTEAFF
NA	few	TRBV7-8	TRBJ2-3	TGTGCCAGCAGCTCCGCAGGTGCTAGCACAGATACGCAGTATTTT	CASSSAGASTDTQYF
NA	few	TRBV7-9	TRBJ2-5	TGTGCCAGCAGCCCCGCGTGGGACTCGGGGACCCAGTACTTC	CASSPAWDSGTQYF
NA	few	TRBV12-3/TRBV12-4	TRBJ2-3	TGTGCCAGCAGTTGGGCGCGTTTGCATGATACGCAGTATTTT	CASSWARLHDTQYF
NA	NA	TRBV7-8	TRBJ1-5	TGTGCCAGCAGCTTTAACGGTCATGGCAATCAGCCCCAGCATTTT	CASSFNGHGNQPQHF
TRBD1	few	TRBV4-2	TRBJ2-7	TGTGCCAGCAGCCAACGGACAGGCCCCTACGAGCAGTACTTC	CASSQRTGPYEQYF
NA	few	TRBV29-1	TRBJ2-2	TGCAGCGCCGTGGGGGACGCAGCTGTGGTCGGGGAGCTGTTTTTT	CSAVGDAAVVGELFF